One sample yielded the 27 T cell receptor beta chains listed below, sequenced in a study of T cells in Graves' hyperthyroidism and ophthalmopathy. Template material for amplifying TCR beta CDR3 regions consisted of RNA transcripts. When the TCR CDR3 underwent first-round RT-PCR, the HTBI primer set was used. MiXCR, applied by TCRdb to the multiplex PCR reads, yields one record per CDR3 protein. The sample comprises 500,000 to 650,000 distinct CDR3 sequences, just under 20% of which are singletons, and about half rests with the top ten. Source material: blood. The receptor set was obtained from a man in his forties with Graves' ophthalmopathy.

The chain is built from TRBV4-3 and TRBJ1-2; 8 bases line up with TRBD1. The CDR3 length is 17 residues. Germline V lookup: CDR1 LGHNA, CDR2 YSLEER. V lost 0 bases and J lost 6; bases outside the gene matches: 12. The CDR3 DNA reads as TGCGCCAGCAGCCAAGATCTTCTTGAAGGACAGGGAAATGGCTACACCTTC. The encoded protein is CASSQDLLEGQGNGYTF.

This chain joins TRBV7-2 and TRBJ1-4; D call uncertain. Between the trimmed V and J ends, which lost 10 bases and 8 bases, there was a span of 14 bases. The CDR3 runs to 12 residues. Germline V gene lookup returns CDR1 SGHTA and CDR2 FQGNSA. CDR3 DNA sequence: TGTGCCACCGCGCTTGGGGTCGAAAAACTGTTTTTT. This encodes CATALGVEKLFF.

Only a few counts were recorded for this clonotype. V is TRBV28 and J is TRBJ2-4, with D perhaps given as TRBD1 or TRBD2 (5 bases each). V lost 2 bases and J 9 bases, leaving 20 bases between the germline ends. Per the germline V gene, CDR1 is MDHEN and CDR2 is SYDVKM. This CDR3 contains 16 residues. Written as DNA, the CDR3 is TGTGCCAGCAGTTTAAACAGTGACAGTACTGGGGGCATTCAGTACTTC. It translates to CASSLNSDSTGGIQYF.

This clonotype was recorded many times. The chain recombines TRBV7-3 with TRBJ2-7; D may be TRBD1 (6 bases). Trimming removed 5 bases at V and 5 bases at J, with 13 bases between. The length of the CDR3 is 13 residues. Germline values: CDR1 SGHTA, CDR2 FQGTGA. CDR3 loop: CASSRGQGNEQYF. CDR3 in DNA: TGTGCCAGCAGCCGGGGACAAGGAAACGAGCAGTACTTC.

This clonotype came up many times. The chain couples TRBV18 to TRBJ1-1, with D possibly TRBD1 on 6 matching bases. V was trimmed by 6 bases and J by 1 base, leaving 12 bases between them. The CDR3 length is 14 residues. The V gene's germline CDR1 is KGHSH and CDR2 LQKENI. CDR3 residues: CASSPDRPNTEAFF. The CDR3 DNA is TGTGCCAGCTCTCCGGACAGACCGAACACTGAAGCTTTCTTT.

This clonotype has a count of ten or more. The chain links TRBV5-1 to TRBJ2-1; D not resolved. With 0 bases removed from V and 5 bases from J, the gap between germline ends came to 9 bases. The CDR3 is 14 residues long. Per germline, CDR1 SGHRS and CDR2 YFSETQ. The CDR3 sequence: CASSLGSTNNEQFF. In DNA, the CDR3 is TGCGCCAGCAGCTTGGGGAGTACAAACAATGAGCAGTTCTTC.

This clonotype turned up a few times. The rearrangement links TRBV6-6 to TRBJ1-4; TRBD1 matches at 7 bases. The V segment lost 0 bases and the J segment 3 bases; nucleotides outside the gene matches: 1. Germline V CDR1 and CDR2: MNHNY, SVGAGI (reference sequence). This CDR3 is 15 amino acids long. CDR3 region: CASSYSGQSNEKLFF. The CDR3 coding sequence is TGTGCCAGCAGTTACTCGGGACAGTCTAATGAAAAACTGTTTTTT.

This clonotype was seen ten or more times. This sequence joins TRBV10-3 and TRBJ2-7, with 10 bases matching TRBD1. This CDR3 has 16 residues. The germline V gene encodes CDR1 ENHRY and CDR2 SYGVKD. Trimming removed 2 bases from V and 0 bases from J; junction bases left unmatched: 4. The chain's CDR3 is CAISETRTGGSYEQYF. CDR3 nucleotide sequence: TGTGCCATCAGTGAGACGAGGACAGGGGGCTCCTACGAGCAGTACTTC.

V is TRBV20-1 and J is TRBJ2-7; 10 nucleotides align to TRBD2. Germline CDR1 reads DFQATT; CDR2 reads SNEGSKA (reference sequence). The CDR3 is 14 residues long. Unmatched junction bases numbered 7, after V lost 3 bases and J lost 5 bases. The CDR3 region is CSASISGGADEQYF. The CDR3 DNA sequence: TGCAGTGCTAGTATCAGCGGGGGGGCAGACGAGCAGTACTTC.

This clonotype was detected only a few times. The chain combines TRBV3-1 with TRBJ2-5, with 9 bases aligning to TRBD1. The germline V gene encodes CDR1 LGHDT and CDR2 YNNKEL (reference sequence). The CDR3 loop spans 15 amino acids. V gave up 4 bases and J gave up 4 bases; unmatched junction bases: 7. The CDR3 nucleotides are TGTGCCAGCAGCCGGACAGGGGTCATCATAGAGACCCAGTACTTC. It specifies CASSRTGVIIETQYF.

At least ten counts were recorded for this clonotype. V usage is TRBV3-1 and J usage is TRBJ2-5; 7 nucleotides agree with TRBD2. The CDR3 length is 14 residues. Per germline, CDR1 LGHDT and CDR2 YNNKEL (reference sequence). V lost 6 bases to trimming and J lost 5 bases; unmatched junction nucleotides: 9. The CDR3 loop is CASRITEGGETQYF. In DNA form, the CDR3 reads TGTGCCAGCAGGATAACGGAGGGAGGGGAGACCCAGTACTTC.

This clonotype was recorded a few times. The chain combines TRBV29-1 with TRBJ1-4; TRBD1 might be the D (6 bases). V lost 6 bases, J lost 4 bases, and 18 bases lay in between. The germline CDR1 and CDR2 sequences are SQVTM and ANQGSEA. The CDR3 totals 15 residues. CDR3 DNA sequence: TGCAGCGTCTCCGATATGACAGGATTTAATGAAAAACTGTTTTTT. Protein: CSVSDMTGFNEKLFF. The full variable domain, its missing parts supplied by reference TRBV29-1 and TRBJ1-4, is SAVISQKPSRDICQRGTSLTIQCQVDSQVTMMFWYRQQPGQSLTLIATANQGSEATYESGFVIDKFPISRPNLTFSTLTVSNMSPEDSSIYLCSVSDMTGFNEKLFFGSGTQLSVL.

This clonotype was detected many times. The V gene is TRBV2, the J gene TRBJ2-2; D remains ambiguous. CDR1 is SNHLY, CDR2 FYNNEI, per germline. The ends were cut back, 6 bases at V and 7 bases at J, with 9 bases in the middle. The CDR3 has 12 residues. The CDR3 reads CASSPMGGELFF. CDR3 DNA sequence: TGTGCCAGCAGCCCGATGGGCGGGGAGCTGTTTTTT.

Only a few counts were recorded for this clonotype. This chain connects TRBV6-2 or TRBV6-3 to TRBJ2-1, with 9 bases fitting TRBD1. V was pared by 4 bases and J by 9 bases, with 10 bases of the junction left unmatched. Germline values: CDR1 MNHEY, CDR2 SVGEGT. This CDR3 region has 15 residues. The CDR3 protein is CASSSKQGTGSEQFF. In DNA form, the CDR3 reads TGTGCCAGCAGTTCGAAACAAGGGACAGGGAGTGAGCAGTTCTTC.

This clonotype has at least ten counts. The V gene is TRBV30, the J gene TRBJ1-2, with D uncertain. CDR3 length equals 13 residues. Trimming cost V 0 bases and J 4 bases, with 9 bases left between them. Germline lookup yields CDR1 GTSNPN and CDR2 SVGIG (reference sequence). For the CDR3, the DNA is TGTGCCTGGAGTGTCGGAGCAGTCTATGGCTACACCTTC. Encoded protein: CAWSVGAVYGYTF.

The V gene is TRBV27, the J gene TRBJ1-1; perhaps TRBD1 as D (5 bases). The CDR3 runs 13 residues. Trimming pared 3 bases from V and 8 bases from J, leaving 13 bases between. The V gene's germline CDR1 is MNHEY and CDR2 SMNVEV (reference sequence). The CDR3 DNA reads TGTGCCAGCAGTTTTGGACAATCCCTAGAAGCTTTCTTT. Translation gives CASSFGQSLEAFF.

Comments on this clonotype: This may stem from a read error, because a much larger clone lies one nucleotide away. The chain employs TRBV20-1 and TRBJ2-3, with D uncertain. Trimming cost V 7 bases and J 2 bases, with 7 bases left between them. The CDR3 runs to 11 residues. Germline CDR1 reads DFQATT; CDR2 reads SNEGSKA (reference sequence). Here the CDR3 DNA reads TGCAGTGGGGTTTTCACAGATACGCAGTATTTT. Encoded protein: CSGVFTDTQYF.

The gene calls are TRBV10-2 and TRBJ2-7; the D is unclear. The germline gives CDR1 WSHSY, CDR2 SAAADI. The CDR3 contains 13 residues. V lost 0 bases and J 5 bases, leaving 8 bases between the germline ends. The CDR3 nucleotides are TGCGCCAGCAGTGAGTCGAGACTCCACGAGCAGTACTTC. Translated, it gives CASSESRLHEQYF.

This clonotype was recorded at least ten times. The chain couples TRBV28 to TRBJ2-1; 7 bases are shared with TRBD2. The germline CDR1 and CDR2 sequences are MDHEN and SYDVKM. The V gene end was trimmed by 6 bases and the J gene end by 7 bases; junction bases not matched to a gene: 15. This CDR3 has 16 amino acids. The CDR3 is CASRTYWAGAGNEQFF. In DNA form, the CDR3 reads TGTGCCAGCAGAACTTATTGGGCGGGAGCTGGGAATGAGCAGTTCTTC. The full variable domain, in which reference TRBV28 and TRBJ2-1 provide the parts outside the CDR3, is DVKVTQSSRYLVKRTGEKVFLECVQDMDHENMFWYRQDPGLGLRLIYFSYDVKMKEKGDIPEGYSVSREKKERFSLILESASTNQTSMYLCASRTYWAGAGNEQFFGPGTRLTVL.

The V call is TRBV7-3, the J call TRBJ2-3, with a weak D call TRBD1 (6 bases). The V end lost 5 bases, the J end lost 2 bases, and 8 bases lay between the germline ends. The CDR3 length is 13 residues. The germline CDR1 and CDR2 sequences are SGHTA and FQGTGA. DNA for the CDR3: TGTGCCAGCAGCCGGACAGCCACAGATACGCAGTATTTT. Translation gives CASSRTATDTQYF.

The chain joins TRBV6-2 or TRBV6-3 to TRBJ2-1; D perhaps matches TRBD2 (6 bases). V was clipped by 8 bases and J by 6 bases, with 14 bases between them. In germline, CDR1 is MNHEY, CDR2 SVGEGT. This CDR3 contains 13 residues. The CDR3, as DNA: TGTGCCAGCGAGCAGGGAGGTTTCAATGAGCAGTTCTTC. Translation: CASEQGGFNEQFF.

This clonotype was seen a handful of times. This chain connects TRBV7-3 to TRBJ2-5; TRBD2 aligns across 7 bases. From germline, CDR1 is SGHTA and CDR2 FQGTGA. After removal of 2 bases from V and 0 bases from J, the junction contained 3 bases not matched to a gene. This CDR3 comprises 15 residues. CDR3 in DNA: TGTGCCAGCAGCTTAGGGGGACTAAACCAAGAGACCCAGTACTTC. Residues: CASSLGGLNQETQYF.

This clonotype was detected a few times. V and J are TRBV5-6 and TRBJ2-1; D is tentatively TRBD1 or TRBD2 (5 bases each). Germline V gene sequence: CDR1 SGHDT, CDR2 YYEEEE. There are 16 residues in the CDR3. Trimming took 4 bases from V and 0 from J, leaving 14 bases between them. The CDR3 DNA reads TGTGCCAGCAGCGGGGGTCACCAGAGCTCCTACAATGAGCAGTTCTTC. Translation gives CASSGGHQSSYNEQFF.

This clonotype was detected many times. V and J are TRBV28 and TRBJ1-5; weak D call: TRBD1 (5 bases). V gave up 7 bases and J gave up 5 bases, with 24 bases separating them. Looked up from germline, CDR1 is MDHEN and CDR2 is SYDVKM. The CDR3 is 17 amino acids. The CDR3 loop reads CASTLHKGWGSDQPQHF. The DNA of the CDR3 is TGTGCCAGCACCCTGCACAAGGGGTGGGGATCGGATCAGCCCCAGCATTTT. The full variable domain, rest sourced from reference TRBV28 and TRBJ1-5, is DVKVTQSSRYLVKRTGEKVFLECVQDMDHENMFWYRQDPGLGLRLIYFSYDVKMKEKGDIPEGYSVSREKKERFSLILESASTNQTSMYLCASTLHKGWGSDQPQHFGDGTRLSIL.

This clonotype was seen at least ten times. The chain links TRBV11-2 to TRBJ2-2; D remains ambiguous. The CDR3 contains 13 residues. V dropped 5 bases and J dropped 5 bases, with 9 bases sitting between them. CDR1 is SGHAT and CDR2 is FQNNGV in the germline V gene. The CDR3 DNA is TGTGCCAGCAGCCGCGTTCGTACCGGGGAGCTGTTTTTT. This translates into CASSRVRTGELFF.

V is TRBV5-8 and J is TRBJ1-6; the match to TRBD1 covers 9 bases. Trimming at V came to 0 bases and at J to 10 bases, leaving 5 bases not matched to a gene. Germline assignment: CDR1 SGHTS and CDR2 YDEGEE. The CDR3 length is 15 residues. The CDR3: CASSLVGTGFSPLHF. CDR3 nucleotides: TGTGCCAGCAGCTTGGTGGGGACAGGGTTCTCACCCCTCCACTTT.

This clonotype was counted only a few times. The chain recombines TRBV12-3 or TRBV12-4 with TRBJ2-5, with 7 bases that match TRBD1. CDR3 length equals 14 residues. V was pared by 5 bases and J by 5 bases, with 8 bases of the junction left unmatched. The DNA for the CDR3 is TGTGCCAGCAGTAAACGACAGGGTCATGAGACCCAGTACTTC. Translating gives CASSKRQGHETQYF.